One sample yielded the 3 T cell receptor beta chains listed below, sequenced in a study of CD8 T cells in ankylosing spondylitis. Via MiXCR, TCRdb re-called the 5' RACE reads, giving one row per CDR3 protein. The sample has about 35,000 distinct CDR3 sequences, about a tenth seen once; the top ten hold approximately 16%. Sequencing input: blood, either unsorted or a sorted T cell fraction (not recorded which). These receptors originate from a male donor with ankylosing spondylitis or in good health (not recorded which).

This clonotype was seen repeatedly, ten times or more. V and J are TRBV12-3 or TRBV12-4 and TRBJ2-4, with TRBD2 matching over 7 bases. The CDR3 runs to 13 residues. Losses at the gene ends were 3 bases for V and 5 bases for J; bases not matched to a gene: 1. CDR3 coding DNA: TGTGCCAGCAGTTTCCGGGGGGAAAACATTCAGTACTTC. Encoded protein: CASSFRGENIQYF.

The V gene is TRBV2, the J gene TRBJ1-1; 9 bases match TRBD1. The CDR3 is made up of 14 amino acids. In germline, CDR1 is SNHLY, CDR2 FYNNEI. The V segment lost 7 bases and the J segment 0 bases; nucleotides outside the gene matches: 3. The CDR3 coding sequence is TGTGCCAGCAATGACAGGGGGATGAACACTGAAGCTTTCTTT. It is translated as CASNDRGMNTEAFF.

This clonotype was picked up a small number of times. CDR3: CTISPGTGGPFAYNEQFF. As DNA, the CDR3 is TGTACCATCAGCCCCGGGACAGGGGGGCCGTTCGCCTACAATGAGCAGTTCTTC. The chain recombines TRBV12-3 or TRBV12-4 with TRBJ2-1, with 11 bases matching TRBD1. The CDR3 has 18 residues.